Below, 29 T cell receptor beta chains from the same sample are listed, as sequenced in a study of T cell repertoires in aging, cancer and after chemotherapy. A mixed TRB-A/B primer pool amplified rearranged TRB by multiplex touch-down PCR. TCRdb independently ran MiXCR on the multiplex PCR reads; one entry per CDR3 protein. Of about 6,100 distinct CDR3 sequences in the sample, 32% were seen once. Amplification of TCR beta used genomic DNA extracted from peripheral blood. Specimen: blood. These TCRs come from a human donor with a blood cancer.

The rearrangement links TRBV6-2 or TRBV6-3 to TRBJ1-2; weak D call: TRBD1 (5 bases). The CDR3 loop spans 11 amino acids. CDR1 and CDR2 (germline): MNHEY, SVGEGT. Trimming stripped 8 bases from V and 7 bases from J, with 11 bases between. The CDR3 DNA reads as TGTGCCAGCGGAGAGGGACGTGGCTACACCTTC. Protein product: CASGEGRGYTF.

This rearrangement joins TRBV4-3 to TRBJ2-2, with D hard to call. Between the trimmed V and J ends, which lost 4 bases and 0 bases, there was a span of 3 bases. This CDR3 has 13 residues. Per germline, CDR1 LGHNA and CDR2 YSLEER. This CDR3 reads CASSPTNTGELFF. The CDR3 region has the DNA TGCGCCAGCAGCCCTACGAACACCGGGGAGCTGTTTTTT.

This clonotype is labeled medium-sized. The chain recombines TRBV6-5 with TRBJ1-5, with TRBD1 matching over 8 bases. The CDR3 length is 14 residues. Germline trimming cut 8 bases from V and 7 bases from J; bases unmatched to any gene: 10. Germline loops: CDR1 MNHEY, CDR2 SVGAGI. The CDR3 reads CASGRQGSGQPQHF. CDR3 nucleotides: TGTGCCAGCGGTCGACAGGGGTCGGGGCAGCCCCAGCATTTT.

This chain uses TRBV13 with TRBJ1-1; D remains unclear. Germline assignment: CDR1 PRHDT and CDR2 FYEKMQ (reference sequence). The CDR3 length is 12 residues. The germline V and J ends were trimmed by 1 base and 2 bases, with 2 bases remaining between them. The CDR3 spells CASSLVNTEAFF. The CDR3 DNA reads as TGTGCCAGCAGCTTAGTCAACACTGAAGCTTTCTTT.

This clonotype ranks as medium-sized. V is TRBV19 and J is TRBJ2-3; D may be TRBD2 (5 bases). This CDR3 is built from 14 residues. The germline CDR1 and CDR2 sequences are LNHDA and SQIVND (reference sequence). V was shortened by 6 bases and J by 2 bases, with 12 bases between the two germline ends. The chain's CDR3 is CASRAADHTDTQYF. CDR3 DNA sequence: TGTGCCAGTAGGGCAGCGGACCACACAGATACGCAGTATTTT.

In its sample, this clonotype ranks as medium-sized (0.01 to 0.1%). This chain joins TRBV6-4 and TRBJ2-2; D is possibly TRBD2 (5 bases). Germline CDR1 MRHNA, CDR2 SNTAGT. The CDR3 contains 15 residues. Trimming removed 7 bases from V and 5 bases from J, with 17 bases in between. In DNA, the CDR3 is TGTGCCAGCAAACCCGACGGAGGAATTACCGGGGAGCTGTTTTTT. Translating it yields CASKPDGGITGELFF.

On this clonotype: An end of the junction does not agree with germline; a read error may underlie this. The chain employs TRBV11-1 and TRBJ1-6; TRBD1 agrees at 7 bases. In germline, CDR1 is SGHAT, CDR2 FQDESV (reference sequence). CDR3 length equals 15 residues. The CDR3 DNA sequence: TGCGCCAGCAGCCCCTCGACAGGGCAAAATTCACCCCTCCACTTT. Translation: CASSPSTGQNSPLHF. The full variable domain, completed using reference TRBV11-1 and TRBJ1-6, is EAEVAQSPRYKITEKSQAVAFWCDPISGHATLYWYRQILGQGPELLVQFQDESVVDDSQLPKDRFSAERLKGVDSTLKIQPAELGDSAMYLCASSPSTGQNSPLHFGNGTRLTVT.

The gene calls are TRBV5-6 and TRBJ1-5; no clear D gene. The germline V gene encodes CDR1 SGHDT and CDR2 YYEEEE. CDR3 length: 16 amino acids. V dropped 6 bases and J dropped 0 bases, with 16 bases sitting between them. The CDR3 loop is CASKIGTALSNQPQHF. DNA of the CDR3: TGTGCCAGCAAAATCGGAACCGCCCTTAGCAATCAGCCCCAGCATTTT.

CDR3 nucleotides: TGTGCCAGCAGTGACCAACACGTACCGAACACCGGGGAGCTGTTTTTT. This translates into CASSDQHVPNTGELFF. The V gene is TRBV5-6, the J gene TRBJ2-2, with D uncertain. This CDR3 is built from 16 residues. Trimming removed 5 bases at V and 0 bases at J, with 14 bases between. Germline V gene sequence: CDR1 SGHDT, CDR2 YYEEEE. The whole variable domain, filled in from reference TRBV5-6 and TRBJ2-2, reads DAGVTQSPTHLIKTRGQQVTLRCSPKSGHDTVSWYQQALGQGPQFIFQYYEEEERQRGNFPDRFSGHQFPNYSSELNVNALLLGDSALYLCASSDQHVPNTGELFFGEGSRLTVL.

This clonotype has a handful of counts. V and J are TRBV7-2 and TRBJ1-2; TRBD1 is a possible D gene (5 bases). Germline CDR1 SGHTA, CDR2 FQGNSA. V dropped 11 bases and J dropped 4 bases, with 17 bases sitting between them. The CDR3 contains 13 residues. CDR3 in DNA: TGTGCCGGGGGGTTTGGAGCAGGCTATGGCTACACCTTC. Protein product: CAGGFGAGYGYTF. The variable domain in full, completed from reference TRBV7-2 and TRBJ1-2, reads GAGVSQSPSNKVTEKGKDVELRCDPISGHTALYWYRQSLGQGLEFLIYFQGNSAPDKSGLPSDRFSAERTGGSVSTLTIQRTQQEDSAVYLCAGGFGAGYGYTFGSGTRLTVV.

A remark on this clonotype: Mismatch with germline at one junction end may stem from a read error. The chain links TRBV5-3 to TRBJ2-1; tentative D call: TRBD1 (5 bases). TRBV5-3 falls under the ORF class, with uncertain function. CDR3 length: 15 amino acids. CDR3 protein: CASSLGLPSYNEQFF. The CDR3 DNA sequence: TGCGCCAGCAGCTTGGGGCTCCCATCCTACAATGAGCAGTTCTTC.

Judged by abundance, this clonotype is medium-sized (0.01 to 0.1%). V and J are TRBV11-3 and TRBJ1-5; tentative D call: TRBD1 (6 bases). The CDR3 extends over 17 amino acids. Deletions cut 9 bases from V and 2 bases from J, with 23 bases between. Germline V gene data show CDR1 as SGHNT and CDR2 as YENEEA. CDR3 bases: TGTGCCAGTGGAACTCACAGGGTAGCGGTTTGCAATCAGCCCCAGCATTTT. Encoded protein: CASGTHRVAVCNQPQHF.

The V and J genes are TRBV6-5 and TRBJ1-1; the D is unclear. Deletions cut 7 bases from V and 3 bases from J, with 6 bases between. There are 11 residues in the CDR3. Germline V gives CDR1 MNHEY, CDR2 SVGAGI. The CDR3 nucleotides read TGTGCCAGCACTGGGTACACTGAAGCTTTCTTT. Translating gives CASTGYTEAFF.

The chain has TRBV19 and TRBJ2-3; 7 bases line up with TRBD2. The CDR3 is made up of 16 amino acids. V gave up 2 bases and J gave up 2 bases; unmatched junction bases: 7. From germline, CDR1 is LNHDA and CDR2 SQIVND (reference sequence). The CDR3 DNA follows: TGTGCCAGTAGTATATTGGCTAGCGGTTTCACAGATACGCAGTATTTT. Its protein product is CASSILASGFTDTQYF.

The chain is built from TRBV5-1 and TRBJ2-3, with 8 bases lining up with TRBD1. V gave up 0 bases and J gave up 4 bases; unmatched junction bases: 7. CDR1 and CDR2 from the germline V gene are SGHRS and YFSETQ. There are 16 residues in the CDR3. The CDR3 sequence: CASSLGQGAGADTQYF. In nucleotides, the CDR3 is TGCGCCAGCAGCTTGGGGCAGGGGGCAGGGGCAGATACGCAGTATTTT.

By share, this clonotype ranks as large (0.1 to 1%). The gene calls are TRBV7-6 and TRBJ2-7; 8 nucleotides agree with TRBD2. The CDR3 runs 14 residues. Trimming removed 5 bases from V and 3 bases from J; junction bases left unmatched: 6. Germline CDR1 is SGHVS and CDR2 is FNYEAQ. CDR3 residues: CASSAGGGDYEQYF. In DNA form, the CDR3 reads TGTGCCAGCAGCGCGGGGGGCGGAGACTACGAGCAGTACTTC.

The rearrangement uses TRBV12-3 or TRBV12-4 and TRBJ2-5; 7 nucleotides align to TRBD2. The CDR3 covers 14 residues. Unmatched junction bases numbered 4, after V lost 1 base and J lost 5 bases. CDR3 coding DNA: TGTGCCAGCAGTTTAGTTGGGGGGGTGGAGACCCAGTACTTC. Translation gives CASSLVGGVETQYF.

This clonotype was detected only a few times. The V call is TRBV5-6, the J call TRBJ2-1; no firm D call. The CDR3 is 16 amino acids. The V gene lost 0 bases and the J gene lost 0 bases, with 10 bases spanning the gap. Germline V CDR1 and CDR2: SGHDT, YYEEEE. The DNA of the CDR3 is TGTGCCAGCAGCTTGGCTGCCCTACTCTCCTACAATGAGCAGTTCTTC. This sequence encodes CASSLAALLSYNEQFF.

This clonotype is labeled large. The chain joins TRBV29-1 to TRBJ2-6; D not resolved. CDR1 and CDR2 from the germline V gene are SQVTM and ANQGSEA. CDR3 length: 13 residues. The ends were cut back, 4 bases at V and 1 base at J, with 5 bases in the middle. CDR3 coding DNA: TGCAGCGTTGTGCAGTCTGGGGCCAACGTCCTGACTTTC. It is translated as CSVVQSGANVLTF.

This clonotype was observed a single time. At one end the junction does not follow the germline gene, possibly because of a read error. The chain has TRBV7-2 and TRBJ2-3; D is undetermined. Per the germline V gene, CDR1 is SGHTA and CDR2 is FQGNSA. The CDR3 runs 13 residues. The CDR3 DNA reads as TGTGCTAGCAGTCCGCTCGGCACAGATACGCAGTATTTT. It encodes CASSPLGTDTQYF.

Here the CDR3 DNA reads TGTGCCAGCAGTTCGGGACTAGCGGGAACTAAGCAGTACTTC. Amino acid sequence: CASSSGLAGTKQYF. The chain joins TRBV6-5 to TRBJ2-7, with 13 bases matching TRBD2. CDR3 length: 14 residues. V shed 4 bases, J shed 8 bases, and the junction held 5 bases outside the gene matches. Germline CDR1 reads MNHEY; CDR2 reads SVGAGI.

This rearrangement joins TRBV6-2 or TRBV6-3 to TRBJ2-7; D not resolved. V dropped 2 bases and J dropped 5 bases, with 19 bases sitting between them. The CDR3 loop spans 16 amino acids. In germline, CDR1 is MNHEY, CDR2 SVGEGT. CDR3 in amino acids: CASSYGSLLSRDEQYF. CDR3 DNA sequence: TGTGCCAGCAGTTACGGGTCGCTCCTTTCTAGAGACGAGCAGTACTTC.

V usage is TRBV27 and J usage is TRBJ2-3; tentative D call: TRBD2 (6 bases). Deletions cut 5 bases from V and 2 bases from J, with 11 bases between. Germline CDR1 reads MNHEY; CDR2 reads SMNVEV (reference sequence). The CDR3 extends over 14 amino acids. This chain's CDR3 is CASSRDFNTDTQYF. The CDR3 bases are TGTGCCAGCAGTCGGGACTTTAACACAGATACGCAGTATTTT.

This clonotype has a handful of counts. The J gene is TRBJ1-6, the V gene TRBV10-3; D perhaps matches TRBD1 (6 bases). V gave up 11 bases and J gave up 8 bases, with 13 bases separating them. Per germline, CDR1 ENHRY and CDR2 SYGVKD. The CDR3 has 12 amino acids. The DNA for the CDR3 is TGTGCCTCCCAAAACAGGGATTCACCCCTCCACTTT. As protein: CASQNRDSPLHF.

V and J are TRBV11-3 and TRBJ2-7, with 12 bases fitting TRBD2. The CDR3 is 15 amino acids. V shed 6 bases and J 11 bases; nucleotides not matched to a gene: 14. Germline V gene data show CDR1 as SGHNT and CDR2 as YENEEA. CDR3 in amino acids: CASSPGLAGTRTEYF. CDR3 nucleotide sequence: TGTGCCAGCAGTCCAGGACTAGCGGGGACGAGGACGGAGTACTTC.

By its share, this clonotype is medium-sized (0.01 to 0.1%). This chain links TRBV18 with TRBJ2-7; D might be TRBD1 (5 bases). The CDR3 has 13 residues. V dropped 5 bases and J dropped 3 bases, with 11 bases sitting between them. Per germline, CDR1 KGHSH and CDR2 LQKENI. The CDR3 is CASSEHRIYEQYF. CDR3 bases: TGTGCCAGCTCAGAGCACAGGATCTACGAGCAGTACTTC.

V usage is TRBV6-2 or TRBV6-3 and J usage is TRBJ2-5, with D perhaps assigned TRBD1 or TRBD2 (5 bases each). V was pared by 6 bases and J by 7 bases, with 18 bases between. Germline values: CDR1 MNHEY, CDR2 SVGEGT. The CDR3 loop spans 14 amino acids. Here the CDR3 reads CASRQPGAIGTQYF. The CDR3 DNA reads TGTGCCAGCAGGCAACCCGGGGCTATCGGGACCCAGTACTTC.

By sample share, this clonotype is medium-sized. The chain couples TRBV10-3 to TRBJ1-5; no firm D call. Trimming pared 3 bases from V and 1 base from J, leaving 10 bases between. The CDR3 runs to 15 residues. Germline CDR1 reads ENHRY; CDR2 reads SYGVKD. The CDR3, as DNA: TGTGCCATCAGTGACAGCCCATTGAGCAATCAGCCCCAGCATTTT. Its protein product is CAISDSPLSNQPQHF.

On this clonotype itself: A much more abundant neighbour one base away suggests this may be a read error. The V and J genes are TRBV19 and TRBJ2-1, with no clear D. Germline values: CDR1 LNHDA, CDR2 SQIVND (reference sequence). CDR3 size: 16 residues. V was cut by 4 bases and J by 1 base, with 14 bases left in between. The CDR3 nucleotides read TGTGCCAGTAGTAACAAAAGGGTAGGATCCTACAATGAGCAGTTCTTC. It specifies CASSNKRVGSYNEQFF.